This T cell receptor beta chain came from a study of blood T cells in healthy people across ages (dated by TCRdb to between 2014 and 2017). About the full investigation: In model experiments, roughly one uniquely barcoded TCR beta cDNA molecule per two T cells was captured by template switching. The donors were split into four age groups: young (average about 15 years), middle-aged (about 40), aged (around 67) and long-lived (over 75). To avoid experimental bias, donors of different ages were randomly spread across the sequencing lanes. Age-related changes in TCR beta repertoire diversity were measured in the study by deep sequencing normalized with unique cDNA molecular identifiers. The study analyzed two additional independent replicas of 1 million unique cDNA reads from the same blood draw for two donors, one aged 18 to 29 and one aged 80 or older.

In its sample, this clonotype was seen a few times. It has no known antigen specificity. Base qualities are not provided; no much larger clone lies one nucleotide away. Beyond this particular receptor, the publication reports: A strong correlation was found between observed TCR beta diversity and the percentage of naive T cells measured by flow cytometry. Observed TCR beta diversity per million T cells fell roughly linearly with age, and a significant reduction was already apparent by age roughly 40. Compared with the aged group, more naive CD4+ T cells, fewer expanded clones and increased TCR diversity were shown by the long-lived group, suggesting age selection. Conclusive comparison of naive and antigen-experienced compartments was prevented by the profiling of bulk unsorted PBMCs. The CMV infection status of donors was not known, potentially confounding age-related changes in expanded clonotypes. Total diversity estimates from one million sequenced T cells were considered lower bounds and underestimates.

Library generation was performed with 5' RACE. Sequencing was carried out with an Illumina HiSeq 2500. A second PCR of roughly 6 to 11 cycles was run with a J-beta primer mix and a sample-barcoded 5' primer. A unique molecular identifier was introduced onto each TCR beta cDNA molecule by a template-switch 5' adaptor carrying 12 random nucleotides. Each sample yielded at least 2.5 million CDR3-containing paired-end reads. First-strand cDNA synthesis was performed from all RNA using the Mint cDNA synthesis kit, with priming by a TRBC-specific oligonucleotide. All cDNA was treated with uracil-DNA glycosylase and then went through a first 18-cycle PCR with the universal primers M1SS and BC2_uni_R. For the original study's pipeline: For normalization, 1 million high-quality reads were randomly selected from each sample, with every read carrying a distinct molecular identifier. Reads with shared molecular identifiers were discarded instead of being binned into consensus sequences. MiTCR, with a Q25 quality threshold and the strictest error-elimination algorithm, was used for CDR3 identification, clonotype clustering and error correction. A nonparametric unseen species model using Euler transformation provided a lower-bound estimate of total TCR beta diversity. The public sequencing data were trimmed at Q25 with fastp and processed into clonotypes with MiXCR by TCRdb, which kept only in-frame beta chains. One record per CDR3 amino acid sequence lists the most common genes and DNA. Clone size and V and J calls follow TCRdb, not the original study. Here the sample has 850,000 to 1,100,000 distinct CDR3 sequences; around two fifths occur a single time. About an eighth of the sample belongs to the ten largest clones.

The donors were roughly 40 Caucasian individuals from Russia, aged roughly 6 to 100 years, who were systemically healthy. Each donor gave around 9.9 milliliters of peripheral blood, collected into EDTA-treated Vacutainer tubes. Ficoll-Paque density-gradient centrifugation was used to isolate PBMCs, with at least 7 million per sample. Trizol reagent was used to extract total RNA from the PBMCs, yielding at least 5 micrograms per sample. For every donor, flow cytometry on a PBMC aliquot measured the percentage of naive CD45RAhigh/CD27high T cells. The sample was blood. The sequence derives from a man in his late teens or twenties in good health.

The sequenced DNA: TGTGCCAGCAGAAGACCGGGACTAGCGGGGGGTAATGAGCAGTTCTTC. It translates as CASRRPGLAGGNEQFF. Here the chain combines TRBV12-3 or TRBV12-4 and TRBJ2-1; 15 junctional bases match TRBD2. The CDR3 numbers 16 residues from cysteine through phenylalanine. Only CDR3 DNA is held: 48 bases, read in frame from base 1. For this chain, trimming is 6 bases at the V end and 7 bases at the J end, and the number of junction bases without a gene match is 7.